These 19 T cell receptor beta chains were sequenced from one sample in a study of T cell changes during pregnancy in multiple sclerosis. Clones were read by immunoSEQ multiplex PCR, and TCRdb kept only the in-frame ones, dropping some. This table holds 35,000 to 45,000 clones, around nine tenths found once. The source was CD4+ T cells from peripheral blood mononuclear cells, collected in the first trimester of pregnancy. The receptors derive from a female donor in good health, enrolled as a control in a pregnancy study.

The rearrangement joins TRBV7-9 to TRBJ2-7; D not resolved. The germline CDR1 and CDR2 sequences are SEHNR and FQNEAQ (reference sequence). Trimming shortened V by 2 bases and J by 8 bases, and 13 bases separated the two germline ends. The CDR3 sequence is 13 residues long. This CDR3 reads CASSLLPDLKQYF. In nucleotides, the CDR3 is TGTGCCAGCAGCTTACTGCCAGACTTGAAGCAGTACTTC.

The chain combines TRBV11-1 with TRBJ2-3; TRBD2 matches 10 bases. CDR1 and CDR2 from the germline V gene are SGHAT and FQDESV (reference sequence). V lost 6 bases to trimming and J lost 4 bases; unmatched junction nucleotides: 13. The CDR3 length is 17 residues. CDR3 amino acids: CASRPTERGGRADTQYF. CDR3 nucleotides: TGTGCCAGCAGACCAACTGAGCGGGGGGGCCGGGCAGATACGCAGTATTTT. Full variable domain (missing parts from reference TRBV11-1 and TRBJ2-3): EAEVAQSPRYKITEKSQAVAFWCDPISGHATLYWYRQILGQGPELLVQFQDESVVDDSQLPKDRFSAERLKGVDSTLKIQPAELGDSAMYLCASRPTERGGRADTQYFGPGTRLTVL.

The rearrangement links TRBV23-1 to TRBJ2-4; D not certain. TRBV23-1 is an open reading frame, and its role is uncertain. V shed 3 bases and J shed 0 bases, with 15 bases lying between them. The CDR3 extends over 17 amino acids. The CDR3 DNA sequence: TGCGCCAGCAGTCATGGCCTGAACCACGTAGCCAAAAACATTCAGTACTTC. Protein product: CASSHGLNHVAKNIQYF.

The chain recombines TRBV5-8 with TRBJ2-7; the D gene is possibly TRBD1 (6 bases). Germline CDR1 reads SGHTS; CDR2 reads YDEGEE. V was shortened by 0 bases and J by 1 base, with 14 bases between the two germline ends. The CDR3 loop spans 16 amino acids. The CDR3 DNA sequence: TGTGCCAGCAGCTTGGGCAGGGGCTCGGTGTCCTACGAGCAGTACTTC. Its translation is CASSLGRGSVSYEQYF.

The J gene is TRBJ2-3, the V gene TRBV27, with 9 bases matching TRBD1. There are 15 residues in the CDR3. The J segment lost 1 base and the V segment lost 10 bases, leaving 9 bases of the junction unmatched. CDR1 MNHEY and CDR2 SMNVEV come from the germline V gene (reference sequence). This chain's CDR3 is CAIRKDRGGTDTQYF. CDR3 in DNA: TGTGCCATTAGGAAGGACAGGGGCGGCACAGATACGCAGTATTTT.

This rearrangement joins TRBV7-3 to TRBJ2-3, with TRBD2 matching 9 bases. Trimming took 2 bases from V and 3 from J; bases not matched to a gene: 6. Germline V gene data show CDR1 as SGHTA and CDR2 as FQGTGA. The CDR3 runs 16 residues. The CDR3 sequence is CASSLGVAGVTDTQYF. In DNA form, the CDR3 reads TGTGCCAGCAGCTTAGGGGTAGCGGGGGTGACAGATACGCAGTATTTT.

V usage is TRBV15 and J usage is TRBJ2-4, with 7 nucleotides matching TRBD2. The junction had 6 bases not matched to a gene; V was cut back by 1 base and J by 6 bases. The CDR3 is 15 residues long. Germline lookup yields CDR1 LNHNV and CDR2 YYDKDF (reference sequence). CDR3: CATSRVGLGGNIQYF. As DNA, the CDR3 is TGTGCCACCAGCAGAGTTGGACTAGGCGGAAACATTCAGTACTTC.

The chain is built from TRBV5-1 and TRBJ2-5; TRBD2 agrees at 9 bases. This CDR3 has 15 residues. Germline V gene lookup returns CDR1 SGHRS and CDR2 YFSETQ. V gave up 0 bases and J gave up 3 bases; unmatched junction bases: 3. The CDR3 DNA follows: TGCGCCAGCAGCTTGGCGCGGGGGGGTAAAGAGACCCAGTACTTC. Protein: CASSLARGGKETQYF.

CDR3 region: CASSPTGGRDGYTF. In DNA form, the CDR3 reads TGTGCCAGCAGCCCGACAGGGGGCCGGGATGGCTACACCTTC. V and J are TRBV11-2 and TRBJ1-2; 10 nucleotides line up with TRBD1. The CDR3 totals 14 residues. V shed 5 bases and J 6 bases; nucleotides not matched to a gene: 6. Looked up from germline, CDR1 is SGHAT and CDR2 is FQNNGV.

The chain has TRBV21-1 and TRBJ1-1; TRBD1 is taken as the D call from the table, unchecked against the DNA. TRBV21-1 is tagged as a pseudogene. The CDR3 consists of 13 residues. CDR3 nucleotide sequence: TGTGCCAGCACCGACAGGGGTAGCACTGAAGCTTTCTTT. Encoded protein: CASTDRGSTEAFF.

The chain couples TRBV12-5 to TRBJ1-1; D unresolved. In germline, CDR1 is LGHNT, CDR2 FRNRAP. The CDR3 spans 11 residues. Deletions cut 7 bases from V and 2 bases from J, with 5 bases between. The CDR3 loop is CASAFNTEAFF. The CDR3 nucleotides are TGTGCTAGTGCCTTTAACACTGAAGCTTTCTTT. The whole variable domain, filled in from reference TRBV12-5 and TRBJ1-1, reads DARVTQTPRHKVTEMGQEVTMRCQPILGHNTVFWYRQTMMQGLELLAYFRNRAPLDDSGMPKDRFSAEMPDATLATLKIQPSEPRDSAVYFCASAFNTEAFFGQGTRLTVV.

The chain has TRBV7-2 and TRBJ1-1; 11 bases fit TRBD1. The CDR3 has 15 residues. Germline loops: CDR1 SGHTA, CDR2 FQGNSA. With V trimmed by 2 bases and J by 4 bases, 3 bases remained unmatched. The CDR3 loop is CASSLTGTGGTEAFF. The CDR3 DNA is TGTGCCAGCAGCTTAACCGGGACAGGGGGCACTGAAGCTTTCTTT. Full variable domain (rest looked up from reference TRBV7-2 and TRBJ1-1): GAGVSQSPSNKVTEKGKDVELRCDPISGHTALYWYRQSLGQGLEFLIYFQGNSAPDKSGLPSDRFSAERTGGSVSTLTIQRTQQEDSAVYLCASSLTGTGGTEAFFGQGTRLTVV.

J is TRBJ2-1 and V is TRBV5-1; 8 nucleotides agree with TRBD2. J gave up 8 bases and V 4 bases, and 14 bases lay outside the gene matches. Germline values: CDR1 SGHRS, CDR2 YFSETQ. The CDR3 loop spans 16 amino acids. CDR3: CASSLVTGGAVHEQFF. CDR3 bases: TGCGCCAGCAGCCTAGTGACGGGGGGGGCTGTACATGAGCAGTTCTTC.

The chain employs TRBV7-9 and TRBJ2-3, with TRBD2 identical over 15 bases. V dropped 6 bases and J dropped 2; count of bases not matched to a gene: 6. This CDR3 is 17 amino acids long. Germline values: CDR1 SEHNR, CDR2 FQNEAQ (reference sequence). The CDR3 protein is CASSSGLAGGATDTQYF. CDR3 coding DNA: TGTGCCAGCAGTTCGGGACTAGCGGGGGGCGCCACAGATACGCAGTATTTT.

The CDR3 reads CASSAHRTQYF. The CDR3 region has the DNA TGTGCCAGCAGCGCGCACAGGACCCAGTACTTC. The chain carries TRBV11-2 and TRBJ2-5, with D unclear. The CDR3 runs to 11 residues. CDR1 is SGHAT and CDR2 is FQNNGV in the germline V gene. The V end was cut by 5 bases, the J end by 7 bases, with 8 bases between.

V gene TRBV5-8 combines with J gene TRBJ1-2, with a tentative D call TRBD1 (5 bases). This CDR3 is built from 13 residues. The V and J ends lost 5 bases and 4 bases respectively, with 12 bases between them. CDR1 and CDR2 from the germline V gene are SGHTS and YDEGEE. The CDR3 bases are TGTGCCAGCAGTCCTGACAGAGGCTATGGCTACACCTTC. Protein product: CASSPDRGYGYTF.

The chain links TRBV7-3 to TRBJ2-7; D ambiguous. The germline V gene encodes CDR1 SGHTA and CDR2 FQGTGA. V was pared by 3 bases and J by 1 base, with 7 bases between. The CDR3 runs 13 residues. The CDR3 loop is CASSLGKSYEQYF. The CDR3 region has the DNA TGTGCCAGCAGCTTGGGCAAATCCTACGAGCAGTACTTC.

The chain employs TRBV7-9 and TRBJ2-2; D may be TRBD1 (6 bases). The CDR3 consists of 15 residues. Trimming pared 3 bases from V and 5 bases from J, leaving 13 bases between. Germline CDR1 reads SEHNR; CDR2 reads FQNEAQ (reference sequence). CDR3: CASSFQGPGTGELFF. Here the CDR3 DNA reads TGTGCCAGCAGCTTTCAGGGGCCGGGTACCGGGGAGCTGTTTTTT.

The rearrangement uses TRBV19 and TRBJ2-3, with D uncertain. This CDR3 comprises 12 residues. From germline, CDR1 is LNHDA and CDR2 SQIVND (reference sequence). Trimming left V 5 bases short and J 3 bases short, with 6 bases between. The CDR3 here is CASSSRTDTQYF. Written as DNA, the CDR3 is TGTGCCAGTAGTTCGAGAACAGATACGCAGTATTTT.